This TCR beta chain was recorded in a study (TCRdb year 2016). Library construction relied on RT-PCR. Sequencing was carried out with an Illumina MiSeq. Clones were called with MiXCR by TCRdb after fastp trimmed the public reads at Q25, and only in-frame beta chains were retained. A single entry per CDR3 protein holds the most common genes and DNA from its merged rows. In this sample the table shows about 680,000 distinct CDR3 sequences, 14% of which occur a single time. The top ten constitute around 3.3% of the sample. Remarks on this clonotype: Its target antigen remains unknown. Within one base of it there is no much larger clone, and no base qualities were kept.

CDR1 is given as MNHNS and CDR2 as SASEGT, both from the germline V gene. The CDR3 spans 14 residues, from the cysteine through the phenylalanine. Left in the record is the CDR3 DNA by itself, 42 bases read in frame from the first base. V is cut by 8 bases and J by 7 bases, and the space between the germline ends is 17 bases. The specimen was memory CD4+ T cells from blood. The receptor's source is a female donor in good health, serving as a healthy control. The chain is made from TRBV6-1 and TRBJ1-4; no confident D gene assignment can be made. The CDR3 loop reads CASAPRLDREKLFF. The base sequence is TGTGCCAGCGCCCCGAGGCTGGATCGTGAAAAACTGTTTTTT.